Presented here are 2 T cell receptor beta chains from one specimen sequenced in a study of read filtering for tumor transcriptome and immune sequencing. Molecular barcoded adaptors covering alpha/delta and beta/gamma chains were used on roughly 400 ng RNA. TCRdb itself ran the reads through MiXCR, one entry per CDR3 protein. The sample shows tens of thousands of distinct CDR3 sequences, under 20% of them seen only once. Specimen: a population of CD138-negative cells sorted from bone marrow. These receptors came from a donor at least 40 years old with multiple myeloma.

The sample holds many counts of this clonotype. The rearrangement links TRBV20-1 to TRBJ2-2; 8 bases align to TRBD2. The germline V gene encodes CDR1 DFQATT and CDR2 SNEGSKA (reference sequence). With 8 bases clipped from V and 2 bases from J, the junction kept 7 bases outside the gene matches. The CDR3 runs 14 residues. CDR3 nucleotide sequence: TGCAGTACCTCGGGGGGGTTTAACACCGGGGAGCTGTTTTTT. It yields the protein CSTSGGFNTGELFF.

As to this clonotype: A much larger clonotype is one base distant, so this may be a read error. The gene calls are TRBV5-1 and TRBJ1-5, with D unclear. Deletions cut 1 base from V and 6 bases from J, with 8 bases between. This CDR3 is built from 13 residues. Germline V gene data show CDR1 as SGHRS and CDR2 as YFSETQ. The CDR3 protein is CASSLRTSQPQHF. The CDR3, as DNA: TGCGCCAGCAGCTTGAGGACTAGTCAGCCCCAGCATTTT.